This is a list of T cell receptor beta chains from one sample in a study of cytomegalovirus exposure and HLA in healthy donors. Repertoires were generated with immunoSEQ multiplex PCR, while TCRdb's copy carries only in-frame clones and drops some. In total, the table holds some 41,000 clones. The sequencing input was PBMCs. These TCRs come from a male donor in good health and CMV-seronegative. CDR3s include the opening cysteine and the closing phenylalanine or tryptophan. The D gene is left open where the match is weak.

DNA: TGTGCCAGTCGACCAGGGCGTAACTATGGCTACACCTTC; CDR3: CASRPGRNYGYTF; D: .; V: TRBV6-1; J: TRBJ1-2
DNA: TGTGCCAGCAGAGAGGGGGTGAACACCGGGGAGCTGTTTTTT; CDR3: CASREGVNTGELFF; D: .; V: TRBV27; J: TRBJ2-2
DNA: TGTGCCTGGAGTCTGACAGGGCGGTACACCTTC; CDR3: CAWSLTGRYTF; D: TRBD1; V: TRBV30; J: TRBJ1-2
DNA: TGTGCCAGCAATGACAGATATAGCAATCAGCCCCAGCATTTT; CDR3: CASNDRYSNQPQHF; D: .; V: TRBV6-6; J: TRBJ1-5
DNA: TGTGCCAGCAGCTTAAAAGGTGGGGACAGGGGATCTAACTATGGCTACACCTTC; CDR3: CASSLKGGDRGSNYGYTF; D: TRBD1; V: TRBV7-9; J: TRBJ1-2
DNA: TGTGCCAGCAGCGTCGGACAGGGTGCGAGCCAGCCCCAGCATTTT; CDR3: CASSVGQGASQPQHF; D: TRBD1; V: TRBV2; J: TRBJ1-5
DNA: TGCGCCAGCAGCTTGGAGTTCGGACAGGGGTCTACGGGGGCCAACGTCCTGACTTTC; CDR3: CASSLEFGQGSTGANVLTF; D: TRBD1; V: TRBV5-1; J: TRBJ2-6
DNA: TGTGCCAGCAGCTTGGGGGGATACAATCAGCCCCAGCATTTT; CDR3: CASSLGGYNQPQHF; D: .; V: TRBV7-6; J: TRBJ1-5
DNA: TGTGCCAGTAGTATAGACGCCGGTTTAACCGGGGAGCTGTTTTTT; CDR3: CASSIDAGLTGELFF; D: .; V: TRBV19; J: TRBJ2-2
DNA: TGTGCCAGCAGCTTAGGCGGGACAGTAGTTAATTCACCCCTCCACTTT; CDR3: CASSLGGTVVNSPLHF; D: TRBD1; V: TRBV7-2; J: TRBJ1-6
DNA: TGTGCCAGCAGCTCGACCCGGACAGGGCCGAATGAGCAGTTCTTC; CDR3: CASSSTRTGPNEQFF; D: TRBD1; V: TRBV7-2; J: TRBJ2-1
DNA: TGTGCCAGCAGCTGGGGGGCAGGGGGGACCTACGAGCAGTACTTC; CDR3: CASSWGAGGTYEQYF; D: .; V: TRBV11-2; J: TRBJ2-7
DNA: TGTGCCAGCAGTTTATCCCGAAATAGGAGGGGAAGGACTGAAGCTTTCTTT; CDR3: CASSLSRNRRGRTEAFF; D: .; V: TRBV27; J: TRBJ1-1
DNA: TGTGCCAGCAGCTTGGGTCCTCTGAACACTGAAGCTTTCTTT; CDR3: CASSLGPLNTEAFF; D: .; V: TRBV5-5; J: TRBJ1-1
DNA: TGTGCCAGCCGACTAGCGGGGGCCGGTCAGTACTTC; CDR3: CASRLAGAGQYF; D: TRBD2; V: TRBV6-5; J: TRBJ2-7
DNA: TGTGCCACCAGCAGAGGCGCTAGCGGGGGCACAGATACGCAGTATTTT; CDR3: CATSRGASGGTDTQYF; D: TRBD2; V: TRBV15; J: TRBJ2-3